This entry lists 11 T cell receptor beta chains sequenced from one sample in a study of cytomegalovirus exposure and HLA in healthy donors. PCR involved 60 Vbeta and 13 Jbeta primers. TCRdb's table, derived via immunoSEQ multiplex PCR, lists solely in-frame clones and lacks some. This sample has a few hundred thousand clones, with over 75% found just once. Sequenced sample: PBMCs. All receptors derive from a young man in good health and CMV-seronegative.

This clone was seen many times. This chain uses TRBV4-3 with TRBJ2-7, with TRBD1 matching over 9 bases. The length of the CDR3 is 19 residues. Per germline, CDR1 LGHNA and CDR2 YSLEER. V lost 4 bases and J lost 2; bases outside the gene matches: 18. The CDR3 reads CASSLHGGKTGGRTYEQYF. The CDR3 coding sequence is TGCGCCAGCAGCCTCCACGGAGGGAAGACAGGGGGGCGTACCTACGAGCAGTACTTC.

This rearrangement joins TRBV7-6 to TRBJ2-1, with D uncertain. Germline V CDR1 and CDR2: SGHVS, FNYEAQ. The CDR3 consists of 13 residues. Between the trimmed V and J ends, which lost 4 bases and 9 bases, there was a span of 13 bases. The CDR3 sequence: CASSSQTESEQFF. The CDR3 nucleotides are TGTGCCAGCAGCTCCCAGACGGAGAGTGAGCAGTTCTTC.

This clone was found a few times. The CDR3: CSVEWGLNTEAFF. The CDR3 region has the DNA TGCAGCGTTGAGTGGGGCTTGAACACTGAAGCTTTCTTT. The chain is built from TRBV29-1 and TRBJ1-1; D is possibly TRBD1 (5 bases). From germline, CDR1 is SQVTM and CDR2 ANQGSEA. V lost 3 bases and J lost 0, with 8 bases in between. There are 13 residues in the CDR3.

This chain joins TRBV18 and TRBJ2-3; D unclear. The V end lost 3 bases, the J end lost 4 bases, and 5 bases lay between the germline ends. The CDR3 loop spans 12 amino acids. Germline V gives CDR1 KGHSH, CDR2 LQKENI. The CDR3 here is CASSPQADTQYF. Written as DNA, the CDR3 is TGTGCCAGCTCACCTCAGGCAGATACGCAGTATTTT.

The genes are TRBV4-1 and TRBJ2-3, with D maybe TRBD1 (5 bases). Trimming removed 1 base at V and 0 bases at J, with 8 bases between. The germline gives CDR1 MGHRA, CDR2 YSYEKL. The CDR3 contains 15 residues. This CDR3 reads CASSQGDRSTDTQYF. Written as DNA, the CDR3 is TGCGCCAGCAGCCAAGGAGACAGAAGCACAGATACGCAGTATTTT.

The rearrangement joins TRBV5-1 to TRBJ1-1; D unclear. There are 14 residues in the CDR3. Germline assignment: CDR1 SGHRS and CDR2 YFSETQ. The germline V and J ends were trimmed by 0 bases and 5 bases, with 11 bases remaining between them. CDR3 nucleotides: TGCGCCAGCAGCTTGGGATTAACACTAACTGAAGCTTTCTTT. This encodes CASSLGLTLTEAFF.

This chain links TRBV29-1 with TRBJ2-1; weak D call: TRBD2 (5 bases). Trimming removed 7 bases from V and 5 bases from J, with 18 bases in between. This CDR3 has 14 amino acids. Germline V lookup: CDR1 SQVTM, CDR2 ANQGSEA. Here the CDR3 DNA reads TGCAGCGCCTTGTCCGCGAGGGCAGACAATGAGCAGTTCTTC. The encoded protein is CSALSARADNEQFF.

This clone was counted once. This chain connects TRBV27 to TRBJ1-2; perhaps TRBD1 as D (5 bases). The CDR3 runs 13 residues. CDR1 and CDR2 (germline): MNHEY, SMNVEV (reference sequence). V lost 5 bases and J 5 bases, leaving 12 bases between the germline ends. The CDR3 is CASSGGRAYGYTF. In DNA, the CDR3 is TGTGCCAGCAGTGGTGGCAGGGCTTATGGCTACACCTTC.

The DNA of the CDR3 is TGTGCCAGCAGCTTGGGATTCGCAGGGGGATCTGGGGCCAACGTCCTGACTTTC. This translates into CASSLGFAGGSGANVLTF. The genes are TRBV7-8 and TRBJ2-6, with 7 bases lining up with TRBD1. J gave up 1 base and V 3 bases, and 9 bases lay outside the gene matches. The CDR3 is 18 amino acids. Germline V gene lookup returns CDR1 SGHVS and CDR2 FQNEAQ.

The chain carries TRBV7-2 and TRBJ1-2; 9 nucleotides align to TRBD1. J was trimmed by 3 bases and V by 0 bases; bases with no gene match: 5. This CDR3 is built from 16 residues. From germline, CDR1 is SGHTA and CDR2 FQGNSA. This CDR3 reads CASSLAPGQGDYGYTF. CDR3 in DNA: TGTGCCAGCAGCTTAGCGCCGGGACAGGGAGACTATGGCTACACCTTC.

V gene TRBV27 combines with J gene TRBJ2-7, with D hard to call. The CDR3 runs 14 residues. In germline, CDR1 is MNHEY, CDR2 SMNVEV (reference sequence). Between the trimmed V and J ends, which lost 3 bases and 3 bases, there was a span of 12 bases. CDR3: CASSFMSLDYEQYF. In DNA, the CDR3 is TGTGCCAGCAGTTTTATGAGCCTCGACTACGAGCAGTACTTC.